This TCR beta chain was retrieved from a study of cytomegalovirus exposure and HLA in healthy donors. General study findings and limits: The classifier reportedly diagnosed cytomegalovirus status with high sensitivity and specificity.

Method: immunoSEQ multiplex PCR; TCRdb's copy keeps in-frame clones and lacks some. The sample gives 130,000 to 150,000 clones, approximately 88% of which show up once; 4.5% is in the top ten. This CDR3 comprises 15 residues. CDR1 is LGHNA, CDR2 YNFKEQ, per germline. Trimming took 0 bases from V and 0 from J, leaving 6 bases between them. Comment on this clone: Its antigen is not known.

The material sequenced was PBMCs. This clonotype was sampled from a man between 18 and 35 years old in good health and CMV-seropositive. The chain uses TRBV4-2 and TRBJ2-1; D is unresolved. The CDR3 spells CASSQESSSYNEQFF. CDR3 bases: TGTGCCAGCAGCCAAGAGTCGAGCTCCTACAATGAGCAGTTCTTC.